This TCR beta chain was obtained from a study of cytomegalovirus exposure and HLA in healthy donors. Background on the study: Among about 400 genotyped donors, around 77% fell in the Caucasian-associated ancestry cluster. Whole-study results and caveats: It was reported in a later analysis that an Asian-associated ancestry cluster showed fewer N-insertions than the approximately 670-donor mean.

A multiplex PCR was run with 60 Vbeta primers and 13 Jbeta primers. Sequencing used immunoSEQ multiplex PCR; TCRdb keeps in-frame clones, though not all of them. This sample has roughly 150,000 clones, with approximately 80% found just once. Germline loops: CDR1 MNHNS, CDR2 SASEGT. Trimming took off 7 bases at V and 2 bases at J, with 12 bases between the two ends. This CDR3 is built from 13 residues. Comment on this clone: Its antigen is as yet unknown.

The sample consisted of PBMCs. The chain links TRBV6-1 to TRBJ2-7, with D unclear. This sequence was found in a woman aged 40 to 55 in good health and CMV-seropositive. The CDR3 DNA sequence: TGTGCCAGCACCGCGATAAGTCCCTACGAGCAGTACTTC. Translating it yields CASTAISPYEQYF.